This TCR beta chain is from a study of shared clonotypes between healthy human individuals. In the original processing: ImmunoSEQ output lacked quality scores and full-length reads, limiting matched filtering. Produced via immunoSEQ multiplex PCR; TCRdb's table is partial and in-frame only. Clone size and the V and J calls come from that table; the DNA yielded D and trimming. The sample includes around 2,000,000 clones, 95% of them seen just once. The sample comprised naive CD4+ T cells sorted from blood. Subset indicated: CD45RA+ positively selected. The sequence derives from a young man in good health.

CDR3 nucleotide sequence: TGTGCCAGCAGTGACGGGACAGCTAATCAGCCCCAGCATTTT. Translation gives CASSDGTANQPQHF. The V gene is TRBV2, the J gene TRBJ1-5; 7 nucleotides match TRBD1. The length of the CDR3 is 14 residues. Germline-derived CDR1 and CDR2 are SNHLY and FYNNEI. With V trimmed by 3 bases and J by 4 bases, 3 bases remained unmatched.